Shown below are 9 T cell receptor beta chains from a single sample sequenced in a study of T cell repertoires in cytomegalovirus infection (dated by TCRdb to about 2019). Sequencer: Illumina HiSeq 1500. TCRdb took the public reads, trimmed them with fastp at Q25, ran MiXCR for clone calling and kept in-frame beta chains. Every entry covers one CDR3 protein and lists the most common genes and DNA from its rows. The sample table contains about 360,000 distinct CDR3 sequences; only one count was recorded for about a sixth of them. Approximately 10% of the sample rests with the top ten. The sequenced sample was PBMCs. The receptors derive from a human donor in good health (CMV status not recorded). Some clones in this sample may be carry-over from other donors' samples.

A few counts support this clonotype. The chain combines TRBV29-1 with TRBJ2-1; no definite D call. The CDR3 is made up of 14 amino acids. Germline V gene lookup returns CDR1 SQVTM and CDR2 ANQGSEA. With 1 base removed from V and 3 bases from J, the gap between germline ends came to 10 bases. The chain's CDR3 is CSVEGVRIYNEQFF. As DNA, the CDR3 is TGCAGCGTTGAAGGTGTGCGGATCTACAATGAGCAGTTCTTC.

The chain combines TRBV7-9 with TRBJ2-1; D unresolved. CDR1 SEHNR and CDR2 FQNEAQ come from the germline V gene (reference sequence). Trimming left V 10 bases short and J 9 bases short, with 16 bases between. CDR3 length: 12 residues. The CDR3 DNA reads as TGTGCCACACAAACCAACCCGGGTGAGCAGTTCTTC. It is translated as CATQTNPGEQFF.

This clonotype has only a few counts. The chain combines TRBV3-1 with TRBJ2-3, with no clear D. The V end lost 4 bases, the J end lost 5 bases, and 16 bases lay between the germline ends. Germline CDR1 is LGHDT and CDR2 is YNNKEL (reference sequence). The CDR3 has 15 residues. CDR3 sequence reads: CASSPSTARRDTQYF. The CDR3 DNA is TGTGCCAGCAGCCCCTCTACTGCCCGAAGAGATACGCAGTATTTT.

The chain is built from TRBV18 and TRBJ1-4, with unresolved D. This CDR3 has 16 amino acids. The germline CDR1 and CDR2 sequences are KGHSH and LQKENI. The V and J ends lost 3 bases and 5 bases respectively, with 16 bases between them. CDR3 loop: CASSPTLFWENEKLFF. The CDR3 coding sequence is TGTGCCAGCTCACCGACACTTTTCTGGGAGAATGAAAAACTGTTTTTT.

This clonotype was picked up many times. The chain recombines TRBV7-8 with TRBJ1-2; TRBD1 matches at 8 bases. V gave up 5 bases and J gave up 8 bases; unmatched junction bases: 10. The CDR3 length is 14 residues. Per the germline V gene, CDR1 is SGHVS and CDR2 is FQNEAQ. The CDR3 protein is CASSPSGQGGGYTF. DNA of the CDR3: TGTGCCAGCAGCCCTAGCGGACAGGGTGGCGGCTACACCTTC.

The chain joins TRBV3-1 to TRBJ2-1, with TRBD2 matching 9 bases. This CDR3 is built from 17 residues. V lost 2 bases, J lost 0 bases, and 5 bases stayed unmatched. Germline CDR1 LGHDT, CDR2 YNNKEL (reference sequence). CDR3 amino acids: CASSQYSGGSSYNEQFF. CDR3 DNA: TGTGCCAGCAGCCAATATAGCGGGGGAAGCTCCTACAATGAGCAGTTCTTC.

The CDR3 DNA sequence: TGTGCCACCAGTGACAGCTATGCGACGGCCTACAATGAGCAGTTCTTC. Its protein is CATSDSYATAYNEQFF. V gene TRBV24-1 combines with J gene TRBJ2-1; D remains unclear. This CDR3 is 16 amino acids long. Germline V gene lookup returns CDR1 KGHDR and CDR2 SFDVKD. The V gene lost 4 bases and the J gene lost 2 bases, with 14 bases spanning the gap.

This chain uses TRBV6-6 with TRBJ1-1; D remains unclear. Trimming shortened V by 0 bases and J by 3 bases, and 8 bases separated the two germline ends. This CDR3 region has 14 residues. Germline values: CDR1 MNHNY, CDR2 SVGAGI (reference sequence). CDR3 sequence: CASSYSTRDTEAFF. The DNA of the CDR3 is TGTGCCAGCAGTTACTCCACTAGGGACACTGAAGCTTTCTTT.

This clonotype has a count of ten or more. CDR3 DNA sequence: TGTGCCAGCAGCCCACGACAGGACGGGACCCAGTACTTC. Translation: CASSPRQDGTQYF. The rearrangement links TRBV7-2 to TRBJ2-5; D perhaps matches TRBD1 (6 bases). V dropped 5 bases and J dropped 7 bases, with 14 bases sitting between them. The CDR3 spans 13 residues. In germline, CDR1 is SGHTA, CDR2 FQGNSA.